The T cell receptor (beta chain) described here comes from a study of shared clonotypes between healthy human individuals (dated by TCRdb to 2020 to 2022). With respect to the entire study: The cohort comprised a couple of women and a few men aged 18 to 49 years. For each donor, CD4 naive and CD4 memory were each given three plates, CD8 naive was given two plates, and CD8 memory was given one plate. Different laboratories and diverse techniques were used to prepare libraries and sequence TCR repertoires, to increase sequencing depth and limit assay-specific biases. Leukapheresis yielded between about 0.94 and 9 billion PBMCs per donor. To estimate repertoire size and how much clonotype sharing occurs between individuals, the study deeply sequenced the blood TCR repertoires of several healthy adults.

Paper-wide results and their limitations: Rarefaction of sorted-subset datasets indicated incomplete sequencing despite the large sequencing depth. Across a few donors, about 4.5% of naive CD4, approximately 3.6% of naive CD8, 2.3% of memory CD4, and 0.4% of memory CD8 clonotypes were shared. Pairwise subsampling led to the expectation that sequencing depth would affect the degree of clonotype sharing among donors. Higher generation probabilities were observed for clonotypes shared by all four sorted-subset donors than for non-shared clonotypes. Sampling was restricted to blood, and TCR repertoires in tissue are likely to differ from TCR repertoires in blood. Naive subsets generally had larger estimated clonotype richness than memory subsets. The small number of donors limited the genetic and exposure-history diversity represented.

Including the terminal cysteine and phenylalanine, the CDR3 comprises 16 residues. Only the CDR3 portion is preserved as DNA: 48 bases, with reading frame beginning at the first base. As encoded in the germline V gene, CDR1 is SGHDT while CDR2 is YYEEEE. V trim: 4 bases; J trim: 2 bases; unmatched bases: 9. Healthy HIV-negative adults with no recently reported acute infections or vaccinations were included as donors. Every donor was a Caucasian adult residing in Nashville, Tennessee, USA. Magnetic negative selection was used to enrich CD4+ T cells, after which naive cells were positively selected on CD45RA and the negative fraction became the memory subset. Blood was obtained by leukapheresis, after which PBMCs were separated by Ficoll-Histopaque density gradient centrifugation and cryopreserved in liquid nitrogen vapor phase. Purity and quantity of every magnetically sorted T cell population were checked by analytical flow cytometry. Each sorted fraction had its genomic DNA isolated and then quantified by UV absorbance on a Nanodrop 2000c.

TCR CDR3 regions were amplified from genomic DNA by multiplex PCR using the deep immunoSEQ assay. Extracted genomic DNA from each cell subset was distributed evenly across all wells of several immunoSEQ 96-well plates, and each plate was treated as a replicate. For sorted subsets, about 200 ng genomic DNA, equal to approximately 30,000 T cell genomes, was loaded into each replicate PCR. Purified libraries were quantified with a Qubit 3.0 fluorometer, sized on a Bioanalyzer 2100, and re-quantified with the KAPA Library Quantification kit. Every immunoSEQ 96-well plate was sequenced on a dedicated single-read 150-cycle Illumina NextSeq 550 flow cell. On the study's bioinformatics: Because only junctional sequences without quality scores were contained in the immunoSEQ output, filtering matching that applied to full-length reads could not be performed. Sequences were annotated with PyIR, a Python wrapper for IgBLAST v1.9, using IMGT germline references to assign V/J genes and CDR3. Reads were removed for weak V/J assignments (E-value above 1e-6), missing CDR3, stop codons, out-of-frame junctions, or ambiguous translated residues. V3J clonotypes were defined by identical inferred V gene, J gene, and CDR3 amino acid sequence. To compute the percentage overlap between repertoires, the number of shared unique clonotypes was divided by the size of the smaller repertoire. Repertoire richness was assessed with RTK rarefaction, the Chao1 estimator, and Recon v2.1 estimates of unobserved clonotypes. Generation probabilities for all TCRbeta clonotypes obtained by the gDNA method from a handful of donors were computed using OLGA. TCRdb holds this immuneACCESS table with in-frame rearrangements only. Some clones are missing; in checked studies, unresolved V genes explain under half, and the rest has no known cause. That table furnishes V, J and clone size, whereas the DNA furnished D and trimming. Counted in this sample were about 1.1 million clones; around 78% of them appeared once. Clones ranked in the top ten supply under 0.6% of the sample.

As to this clone: Its antigen is currently not known. Base qualities are not recorded, but no much larger clone differs from it by a single base.

Material for sequencing was memory CD4+ T cells from PBMCs. Interpreted using the paper, the cell subset or site label stands for: CD45RA-negative fraction. The clonotype comes from a young man in good health. Some clones in this sample may be carry-over from other donors' samples. The chain is assembled from TRBV5-6 and TRBJ2-3, with 8 junctional bases fitting TRBD1. CDR3 region: CASSRGGQGLTDTQYF. The DNA sequence is TGTGCCAGCAGCCGGGGCGGACAGGGACTCACAGATACGCAGTATTTT.